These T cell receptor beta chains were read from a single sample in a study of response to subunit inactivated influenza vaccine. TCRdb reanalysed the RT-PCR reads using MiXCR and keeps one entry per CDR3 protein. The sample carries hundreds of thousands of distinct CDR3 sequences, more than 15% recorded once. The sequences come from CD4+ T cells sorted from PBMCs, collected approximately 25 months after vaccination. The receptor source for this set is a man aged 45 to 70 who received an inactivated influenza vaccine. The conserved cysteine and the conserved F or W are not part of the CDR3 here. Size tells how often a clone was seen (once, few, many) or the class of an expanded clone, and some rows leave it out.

CDR3 protein: ASSLERGGRYNEQF; J gene: TRBJ2-1; V gene: TRBV11-2; clone size: NA
CDR3 protein: ASSQVANSEQY; J gene: TRBJ2-7; V gene: TRBV3-1; clone size: NA
CDR3 protein: ASSRVGAPSYNEQF; J gene: TRBJ2-1; V gene: TRBV11-2; clone size: few
CDR3 protein: ASSSTSGGETQY; J gene: TRBJ2-5; V gene: TRBV28; clone size: few
CDR3 protein: ASSPPGQAGNTIY; J gene: TRBJ1-3; V gene: TRBV18; clone size: NA
CDR3 protein: ASSQDLGGPNQPQH; J gene: TRBJ1-5; V gene: TRBV4-3; clone size: many
CDR3 protein: ASKTLGGATEAF; J gene: TRBJ1-1; V gene: TRBV28; clone size: few
CDR3 protein: ASSQDGGGTYNEQF; J gene: TRBJ2-1; V gene: TRBV4-1; clone size: few
CDR3 protein: ASIPPGQGGTGELF; J gene: TRBJ2-2; V gene: TRBV7-9; clone size: NA
CDR3 protein: ASGTGSSYEQY; J gene: TRBJ2-7; V gene: TRBV28; clone size: NA
CDR3 protein: ASSPTGEREGYEQY; J gene: TRBJ2-7; V gene: TRBV4-2; clone size: NA
CDR3 protein: ASSQGTVENTIY; J gene: TRBJ1-3; V gene: TRBV7-6; clone size: NA
CDR3 protein: ASSSPSIQGAKSGNSPLH; J gene: TRBJ1-6; V gene: TRBV27; clone size: NA
CDR3 protein: SATDRGDEQY; J gene: TRBJ2-7; V gene: TRBV20-1; clone size: many
CDR3 protein: ASSASTEQF; J gene: TRBJ2-1; V gene: TRBV7-2; clone size: NA
CDR3 protein: ASSLSSGGLYNEQF; J gene: TRBJ2-1; V gene: TRBV7-9; clone size: many
CDR3 protein: ASSLTGGRSYNEQF; J gene: TRBJ2-1; V gene: TRBV7-3; clone size: many
CDR3 protein: ASSLVARGQYEQY; J gene: TRBJ2-7; V gene: TRBV11-2; clone size: NA
CDR3 protein: ATIMNTEAF; J gene: TRBJ1-1; V gene: TRBV12-3/TRBV12-4; clone size: NA
CDR3 protein: ASSQVGAGVRF; J gene: TRBJ2-1; V gene: TRBV14; clone size: NA
CDR3 protein: ASSQQAGSPYEQY; J gene: TRBJ2-7; V gene: TRBV4-2; clone size: NA
CDR3 protein: ASSLLPDTQY; J gene: TRBJ2-3; V gene: TRBV5-5; clone size: NA
CDR3 protein: ASSSGVHSSTDTQY; J gene: TRBJ2-3; V gene: TRBV5-1; clone size: few
CDR3 protein: ASGIYEQY; J gene: TRBJ2-7; V gene: TRBV27; clone size: many
CDR3 protein: ASSQGRGPITDTQY; J gene: TRBJ2-3; V gene: TRBV4-2; clone size: NA
CDR3 protein: ASSLAGGSAQY; J gene: TRBJ2-5; V gene: TRBV7-2; clone size: few
CDR3 protein: ASSEGGQGNIQY; J gene: TRBJ2-4; V gene: TRBV2; clone size: NA
CDR3 protein: ASSLMRDRGGETQY; J gene: TRBJ2-5; V gene: TRBV7-7; clone size: NA
CDR3 protein: SARDRNSNTGELF; J gene: TRBJ2-2; V gene: TRBV20-1; clone size: NA
CDR3 protein: ASSQDSTGGFVANYGYT; J gene: TRBJ1-2; V gene: TRBV4-3; clone size: NA
CDR3 protein: SVVGRLTDTQY; J gene: TRBJ2-3; V gene: TRBV29-1; clone size: NA
CDR3 protein: ASTPFSDVGYGYT; J gene: TRBJ1-2; V gene: TRBV4-1; clone size: many
CDR3 protein: ASSRRQGVMETQY; J gene: TRBJ2-5; V gene: TRBV7-2; clone size: NA
CDR3 protein: ASSQQGQTYEQY; J gene: TRBJ2-7; V gene: TRBV7-2; clone size: NA
CDR3 protein: ASTPLAGNYGYT; J gene: TRBJ1-2; V gene: TRBV12-3/TRBV12-4; clone size: few
CDR3 protein: SVEGYITDTQY; J gene: TRBJ2-3; V gene: TRBV29-1; clone size: many
CDR3 protein: ASSPPLGRSNYGYT; J gene: TRBJ1-2; V gene: TRBV12-3/TRBV12-4; clone size: few
CDR3 protein: ASSLGQGEETQY; J gene: TRBJ2-5; V gene: TRBV12-3/TRBV12-4; clone size: many
CDR3 protein: SARPDARNTEAF; J gene: TRBJ1-1; V gene: TRBV20-1; clone size: NA
CDR3 protein: ASSQALAGSYEQY; J gene: TRBJ2-7; V gene: TRBV4-2; clone size: NA
CDR3 protein: ASSLTGNGEQY; J gene: TRBJ2-7; V gene: TRBV7-9; clone size: NA
CDR3 protein: SARVGQGLGDTQY; J gene: TRBJ2-3; V gene: TRBV20-1; clone size: few
CDR3 protein: ASSYSSLREQY; J gene: TRBJ2-7; V gene: TRBV6-5; clone size: NA
CDR3 protein: ASSPRDRGSADTQY; J gene: TRBJ2-3; V gene: TRBV4-1; clone size: NA
CDR3 protein: ASSQNRVSHEQY; J gene: TRBJ2-7; V gene: TRBV3-1; clone size: NA
CDR3 protein: AISKGQDRGNTEAF; J gene: TRBJ1-1; V gene: TRBV10-3; clone size: NA
CDR3 protein: AWSVSGNGYT; J gene: TRBJ1-2; V gene: TRBV30; clone size: NA
CDR3 protein: ASSFRGNIQY; J gene: TRBJ2-4; V gene: TRBV28; clone size: NA
CDR3 protein: ATSRAGRVVDQETQY; J gene: TRBJ2-5; V gene: TRBV15; clone size: few
CDR3 protein: ASSLAMPDYGYT; J gene: TRBJ1-2; V gene: TRBV28; clone size: NA
CDR3 protein: ASSIFKGQYNEQF; J gene: TRBJ2-1; V gene: TRBV7-9; clone size: NA
CDR3 protein: ASSYGVYEQY; J gene: TRBJ2-7; V gene: TRBV6-2/TRBV6-3; clone size: many
CDR3 protein: ASSLGSSGSEQY; J gene: TRBJ2-7; V gene: TRBV5-1; clone size: few
CDR3 protein: SATISSTDTQY; J gene: TRBJ2-3; V gene: TRBV20-1; clone size: NA
CDR3 protein: ASSRGQGDNEQF; J gene: TRBJ2-1; V gene: TRBV5-1; clone size: NA
CDR3 protein: SARGSGRVLRYNEQF; J gene: TRBJ2-1; V gene: TRBV20-1; clone size: NA
CDR3 protein: AISGGRLLTNTGELF; J gene: TRBJ2-2; V gene: TRBV10-3; clone size: few
CDR3 protein: ASSLASSTEQY; J gene: TRBJ2-7; V gene: TRBV7-2; clone size: few
CDR3 protein: ASSSETQY; J gene: TRBJ2-5; V gene: TRBV28; clone size: many
CDR3 protein: ASSQGRVPSYGYT; J gene: TRBJ1-2; V gene: TRBV4-3; clone size: few